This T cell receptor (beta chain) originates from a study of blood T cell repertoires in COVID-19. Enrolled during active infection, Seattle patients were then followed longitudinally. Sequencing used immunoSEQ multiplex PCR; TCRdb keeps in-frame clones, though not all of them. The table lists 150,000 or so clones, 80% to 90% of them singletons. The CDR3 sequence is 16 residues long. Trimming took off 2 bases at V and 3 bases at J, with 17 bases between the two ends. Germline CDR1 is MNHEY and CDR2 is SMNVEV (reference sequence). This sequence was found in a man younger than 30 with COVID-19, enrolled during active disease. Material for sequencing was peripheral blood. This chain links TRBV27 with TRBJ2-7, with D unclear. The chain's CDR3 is CASSLRPLSGGYEQYF. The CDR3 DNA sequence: TGTGCCAGCAGTTTACGACCCCTCTCTGGCGGCTACGAGCAGTACTTC.